This TCR beta chain was found in a study of shared clonotypes between healthy human individuals. Study details: For every donor, three CD4 naive, three CD4 memory, two CD8 naive and one CD8 memory plates were used.

Study conclusions and caveats: Relative to memory subsets, naive subsets generally showed larger estimated richness.

The donor cohort consisted entirely of Caucasian adults residing in Nashville, Tennessee. The data were produced by immunoSEQ multiplex PCR, yet TCRdb's version contains in-frame clones alone and is incomplete. Of approximately 1,500,000 clones listed, 95% to 99% are singletons. Of note for this clone: Its target is unknown. Other DNA sequences of this sample code for an identical CDR3.

What was sequenced was naive CD4+ T cells sorted from blood. The subset denotes: CD45RA+ positively selected. The clonotype originates from a man aged 25 to 40 in good health.

CDR3 DNA sequence: TGCGCCAGCAGCCCGGGGGTTCTTGAGACCCAGTACTTC. Translating gives CASSPGVLETQYF. This chain connects TRBV5-1 to TRBJ2-5; D is possibly TRBD2 (6 bases). The V gene lost 4 bases and the J gene lost 5 bases, with 12 bases spanning the gap. The CDR3 consists of 13 residues. The V gene's germline CDR1 is SGHRS and CDR2 YFSETQ.